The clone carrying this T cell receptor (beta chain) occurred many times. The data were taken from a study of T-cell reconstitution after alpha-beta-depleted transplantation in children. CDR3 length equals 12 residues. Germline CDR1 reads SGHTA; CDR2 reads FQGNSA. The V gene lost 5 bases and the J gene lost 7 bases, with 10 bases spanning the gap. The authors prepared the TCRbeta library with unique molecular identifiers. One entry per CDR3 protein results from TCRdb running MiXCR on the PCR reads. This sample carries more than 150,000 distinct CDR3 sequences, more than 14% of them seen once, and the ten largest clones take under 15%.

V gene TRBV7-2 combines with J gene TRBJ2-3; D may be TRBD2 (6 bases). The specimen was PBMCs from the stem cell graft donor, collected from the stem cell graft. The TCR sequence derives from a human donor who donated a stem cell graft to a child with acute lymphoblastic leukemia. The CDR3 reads CASSDTSYTQYF. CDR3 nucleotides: TGTGCCAGCAGCGATACTAGCTATACGCAGTATTTT.